This entry lists 21 T cell receptor beta chains sequenced from one sample in a study of CD8 T cells in ankylosing spondylitis. Whole-study findings and limits: The study identified a TCR beta motif of fewer than 10 highly homologous variants that appeared characteristic of ankylosing spondylitis blood.

TCRdb processed the 5' RACE reads anew with MiXCR; each CDR3 protein has one entry. Counted here are fewer than 450,000 distinct CDR3 sequences, 15% to 20% occurring once; the ten biggest clones make up over 1%. These receptors are not linked to any known antigen. The specimen sequenced was blood, either unsorted or a sorted T cell fraction (not recorded which). Receptors originate from a male donor with ankylosing spondylitis.

This clonotype was seen a handful of times. V is TRBV7-2 and J is TRBJ2-3, with TRBD2 matching over 9 bases. V gave up 4 bases and J gave up 3 bases; unmatched junction bases: 2. Per germline, CDR1 SGHTA and CDR2 FQGNSA. This CDR3 region has 14 residues. In DNA form, the CDR3 reads TGTGCCAGCAGCTACACTAGCGGGACAGATACGCAGTATTTT. Its translation: CASSYTSGTDTQYF.

V usage is TRBV4-2 and J usage is TRBJ2-7; no clear D gene. The CDR3 is 14 amino acids. Germline CDR1 is LGHNA and CDR2 is YNFKEQ. Trimming pared 0 bases from V and 0 bases from J, leaving 6 bases between. The CDR3 loop reads CASSQDRSSYEQYF. Here the CDR3 DNA reads TGTGCCAGCAGCCAAGACCGTAGCTCCTACGAGCAGTACTTC.

The chain joins TRBV28 to TRBJ2-1, with D tentatively TRBD1 (7 bases). Trimming removed 10 bases from V and 7 bases from J, with 17 bases in between. This CDR3 has 13 residues. CDR1 and CDR2 from the germline V gene are MDHEN and SYDVKM. The CDR3 is CAISGRGVNEQFF. For the CDR3, the DNA is TGTGCCATCTCGGGCAGGGGGGTAAATGAGCAGTTCTTC. Together with reference TRBV28 and TRBJ2-1, the CDR3 gives the full variable domain: DVKVTQSSRYLVKRTGEKVFLECVQDMDHENMFWYRQDPGLGLRLIYFSYDVKMKEKGDIPEGYSVSREKKERFSLILESASTNQTSMYLCAISGRGVNEQFFGPGTRLTVL.

This clonotype has at least ten counts. The chain joins TRBV20-1 to TRBJ1-1; D might be TRBD1 (5 bases). Per the germline V gene, CDR1 is DFQATT and CDR2 is SNEGSKA (reference sequence). Trimming took 8 bases from V and 1 from J, leaving 17 bases between them. The CDR3 loop spans 14 amino acids. CDR3 in DNA: TGCAGTCCGGGGGGGGGACGCTCGAACACTGAAGCTTTCTTT. It yields the protein CSPGGGRSNTEAFF.

This clonotype turned up a few times. The chain employs TRBV27 and TRBJ1-5; D unresolved. V was pared by 6 bases and J by 2 bases, with 23 bases between. This CDR3 is built from 18 residues. Per germline, CDR1 MNHEY and CDR2 SMNVEV (reference sequence). The CDR3 DNA reads TGTGCCAGCAGCCCCAGGTGGCGAGAACCGCAGGGCAATCAGCCCCAGCATTTT. Amino acids: CASSPRWREPQGNQPQHF.

This clonotype appeared a few times. V is TRBV7-3 and J is TRBJ1-1; possible D gene TRBD1, 5 bases. The CDR3 is 14 residues long. The germline V and J ends were trimmed by 5 bases and 2 bases, with 12 bases remaining between them. Germline-derived CDR1 and CDR2 are SGHTA and FQGTGA. CDR3 loop: CASSVGGFNTEAFF. The DNA of the CDR3 is TGTGCCAGCAGCGTTGGGGGTTTTAACACTGAAGCTTTCTTT. Drawing the rest from reference TRBV7-3 and TRBJ1-1, the complete variable domain is GAGVSQTPSNKVTEKGKYVELRCDPISGHTALYWYRQSLGQGPEFLIYFQGTGAADDSGLPNDRFFAVRPEGSVSTLKIQRTERGDSAVYLCASSVGGFNTEAFFGQGTRLTVV.

This clonotype has just a few counts. V is TRBV28 and J is TRBJ2-7; D could derive from TRBD1 or TRBD2 (6 bases each). Trimming took 7 bases from V and 0 from J, leaving 10 bases between them. This CDR3 region has 13 residues. The germline V gene has CDR1 MDHEN and CDR2 SYDVKM. DNA for the CDR3: TGTGCCAGCATTGGGGGGCACTCCTACGAGCAGTACTTC. This encodes CASIGGHSYEQYF. Filled out from reference TRBV28 and TRBJ2-7, the complete variable domain reads DVKVTQSSRYLVKRTGEKVFLECVQDMDHENMFWYRQDPGLGLRLIYFSYDVKMKEKGDIPEGYSVSREKKERFSLILESASTNQTSMYLCASIGGHSYEQYFGPGTRLTVT.

This clonotype was detected many times. The chain couples TRBV5-1 to TRBJ2-5, with 7 bases aligning to TRBD2. The CDR3 spans 15 residues. V was pared by 0 bases and J by 2 bases, with 4 bases of the junction left unmatched. Per germline, CDR1 SGHRS and CDR2 YFSETQ. DNA of the CDR3: TGCGCCAGCAGCTTGGGTCCAGCGGGACAAGAGACCCAGTACTTC. It codes for CASSLGPAGQETQYF.

This chain links TRBV7-2 with TRBJ2-7, with D hard to call. V was trimmed by 5 bases and J by 0 bases, leaving 11 bases between them. There are 14 residues in the CDR3. The germline V gene has CDR1 SGHTA and CDR2 FQGNSA. CDR3 DNA sequence: TGTGCCAGCAGCCCCGACAAGTACTCCTACGAGCAGTACTTC. It translates to CASSPDKYSYEQYF.

The rearrangement joins TRBV28 to TRBJ1-5, with 7 bases aligning to TRBD1. This CDR3 is built from 15 residues. In germline, CDR1 is MDHEN, CDR2 SYDVKM. With 7 bases clipped from V and 3 bases from J, the junction kept 9 bases outside the gene matches. The CDR3 protein is CASTPDRLYNQPQHF. CDR3 DNA: TGTGCCAGCACCCCGGACAGGCTTTACAATCAGCCCCAGCATTTT.

The chain combines TRBV14 with TRBJ1-1, with 8 bases that match TRBD1. This CDR3 contains 18 residues. The V and J ends lost 4 bases and 5 bases, in that order; junction bases with no gene match: 18. Looked up from germline, CDR1 is SGHDN and CDR2 is FVKESK. Here the CDR3 DNA reads TGTGCCAGCAGCCTACGAGGGGTGGCAGGGGGCTTCGTAACTGAAGCTTTCTTT. Translation: CASSLRGVAGGFVTEAFF. Full variable domain (rest looked up from reference TRBV14 and TRBJ1-1): EAGVTQFPSHSVIEKGQTVTLRCDPISGHDNLYWYRRVMGKEIKFLLHFVKESKQDESGMPNNRFLAERTGGTYSTLKVQPAELEDSGVYFCASSLRGVAGGFVTEAFFGQGTRLTVV.

This clonotype occurred a few times. The rearrangement links TRBV7-2 to TRBJ2-1; D tentatively fits TRBD1 or TRBD2 (6 bases each). The CDR3 runs 15 residues. Trimming cost V 1 base and J 4 bases, with 11 bases left between them. Germline assignment: CDR1 SGHTA and CDR2 FQGNSA. The CDR3 here is CASSLVRGRYNEQFF. The DNA for the CDR3 is TGTGCCAGCAGCTTAGTCCGGGGGCGATACAATGAGCAGTTCTTC.

This clonotype occurred a few times. The chain has TRBV20-1 and TRBJ2-5, with D unresolved. CDR1 is DFQATT and CDR2 is SNEGSKA in the germline V gene (reference sequence). The CDR3 consists of 12 residues. Trimming took 0 bases from V and 4 from J, leaving 6 bases between them. The DNA of the CDR3 is TGCAGTGCTAGAGATTTCAGAGAGACCCAGTACTTC. Amino acids: CSARDFRETQYF.

This clonotype was counted only a few times. The chain combines TRBV11-2 with TRBJ2-1; 10 bases are shared with TRBD2. Germline assignment: CDR1 SGHAT and CDR2 FQNNGV. This CDR3 is built from 15 residues. J gave up 2 bases and V 4 bases, and 2 bases lay outside the gene matches. The CDR3 here is CASSSSGSPYNEQFF. For the CDR3, the DNA is TGTGCCAGCAGCTCTAGCGGGAGCCCCTACAATGAGCAGTTCTTC. The full variable domain, in which reference TRBV11-2 and TRBJ2-1 provide the parts outside the CDR3, is EAGVAQSPRYKIIEKRQSVAFWCNPISGHATLYWYQQILGQGPKLLIQFQNNGVVDDSQLPKDRFSAERLKGVDSTLKIQPAKLEDSAVYLCASSSSGSPYNEQFFGPGTRLTVL.

This clonotype occurred a few times. CDR3 coding DNA: TGCGCCAGCAGCACCGGACAGGGGAAGGTTGATACGCAGTATTTT. Translated, it gives CASSTGQGKVDTQYF. The J gene is TRBJ2-3, the V gene TRBV5-1; 9 bases match TRBD1. The V segment lost 4 bases and the J segment 6 bases; nucleotides outside the gene matches: 9. Looked up from germline, CDR1 is SGHRS and CDR2 is YFSETQ. This CDR3 spans 15 amino acids.

This chain uses TRBV18 with TRBJ2-7; TRBD1 agrees at 9 bases. This CDR3 has 14 amino acids. The ends lost 4 bases at V and 5 bases at J; junction bases unmatched: 6. Germline V gene sequence: CDR1 KGHSH, CDR2 LQKENI. In nucleotides, the CDR3 is TGTGCCAGCTCACTTCGGACAGGGGAGAACGAGCAGTACTTC. Residues: CASSLRTGENEQYF.

This clonotype was recorded a few times. The chain uses TRBV6-2 or TRBV6-3 and TRBJ2-1, with TRBD2 matching over 9 bases. The CDR3 is 15 amino acids. The V gene's germline CDR1 is MNHEY and CDR2 SVGEGT. V lost 7 bases to trimming and J lost 2 bases; unmatched junction nucleotides: 6. The CDR3 nucleotides are TGTGCCAGCACCTTAGCGGGGGTCCCCTACAATGAGCAGTTCTTC. Protein: CASTLAGVPYNEQFF.

This clonotype was observed a few times. The gene calls are TRBV28 and TRBJ1-5; the D gene is possibly TRBD1 (5 bases). Germline lookup yields CDR1 MDHEN and CDR2 SYDVKM. This CDR3 comprises 14 residues. Trimming took off 3 bases at V and 3 bases at J, with 9 bases between the two ends. The chain's CDR3 is CASSFQGPNQPQHF. DNA of the CDR3: TGTGCCAGCAGTTTTCAGGGCCCCAATCAGCCCCAGCATTTT.

The sample holds a few counts of this clonotype. The chain couples TRBV5-1 to TRBJ2-5, with a possible D match to TRBD1 (5 bases). The CDR3 covers 13 residues. Between the trimmed V and J ends, which lost 4 bases and 4 bases, there was a span of 11 bases. From germline, CDR1 is SGHRS and CDR2 YFSETQ. This CDR3 reads CASSDQGLETQYF. The CDR3 DNA sequence: TGCGCCAGCAGCGACCAGGGTTTAGAGACCCAGTACTTC.

This rearrangement joins TRBV30 to TRBJ1-5; no firm D call. The V gene lost 2 bases and the J gene lost 0 bases, with 11 bases spanning the gap. The CDR3 spans 15 residues. From germline, CDR1 is GTSNPN and CDR2 SVGIG (reference sequence). The CDR3 DNA sequence: TGTGCCTGGAGTTCTGAACGGTATAGCAATCAGCCCCAGCATTTT. Translating it yields CAWSSERYSNQPQHF.

This clonotype was seen only a few times. This chain links TRBV9 with TRBJ1-5; D not certain. V was pared by 0 bases and J by 3 bases, with 4 bases between. Germline V gives CDR1 SGDLS, CDR2 YYNGEE. CDR3 length: 13 amino acids. The CDR3 loop reads CASSVDDNQPQHF. CDR3 sequence (DNA): TGTGCCAGCAGCGTAGACGACAATCAGCCCCAGCATTTT.